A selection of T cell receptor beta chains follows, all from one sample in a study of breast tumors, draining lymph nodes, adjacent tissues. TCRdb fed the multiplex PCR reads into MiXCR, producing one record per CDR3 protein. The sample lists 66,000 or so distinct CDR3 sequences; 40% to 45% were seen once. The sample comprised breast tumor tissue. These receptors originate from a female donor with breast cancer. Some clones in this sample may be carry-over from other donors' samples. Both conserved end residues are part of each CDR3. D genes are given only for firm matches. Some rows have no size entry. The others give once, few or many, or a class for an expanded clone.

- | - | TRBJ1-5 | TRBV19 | CASSMLRGFGQPQHF | TGTGCCAGTAGTATGCTCCGTGGTTTTGGTCAGCCCCAGCATTTT
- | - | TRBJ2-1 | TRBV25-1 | CASSDTRGQFSYNEQFF | TGTGCCAGCAGTGACACCCGAGGGCAGTTTTCCTACAATGAGCAGTTCTTC
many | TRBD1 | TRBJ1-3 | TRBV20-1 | CSARPTGGAGNTIYF | TGCAGTGCTAGACCTACAGGGGGCGCCGGAAACACCATATATTTT
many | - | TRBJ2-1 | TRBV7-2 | CASSPMGGITAEQFF | TGTGCCAGCAGCCCCATGGGCGGGATAACTGCTGAGCAGTTCTTC
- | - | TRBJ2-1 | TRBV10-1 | CASSGSSVSEQRNEQFF | TGCGCCAGCAGTGGATCCAGCGTTTCGGAACAGAGAAATGAGCAGTTCTTC
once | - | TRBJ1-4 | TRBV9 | CASSLNGQGNEKLFF | TGTGCCAGCAGCTTAAATGGCCAGGGTAATGAAAAACTGTTCTTT
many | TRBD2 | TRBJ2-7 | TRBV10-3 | CAIRPSSGLYDEQYF | TGTGCCATCAGACCCTCTAGCGGACTTTACGACGAGCAGTACTTC
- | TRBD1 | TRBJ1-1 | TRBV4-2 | CASSQEGTGGYDTEAFF | TGTGCCAGCAGCCAAGAAGGGACAGGGGGGTACGACACTGAAGCTTTCTTT
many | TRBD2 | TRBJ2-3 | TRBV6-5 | CATSASTDTQYF | TGTGCAACTAGCGCTAGCACAGATACGCAGTATTTT
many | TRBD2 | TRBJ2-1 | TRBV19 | CASTTSGDSYNEQFF | TGTGCCAGCACGACTAGCGGAGACTCCTACAATGAGCAGTTCTTC
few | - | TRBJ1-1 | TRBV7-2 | CASSSTGTNTEAFF | TGTGCCAGCAGCTCCACAGGGACTAACACTGAAGCTTTCTTT
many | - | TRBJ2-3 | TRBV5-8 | CASSSRGGAGTDTQYF | TGTGCCAGCAGTAGTCGTGGGGGGGCAGGCACAGATACGCAGTATTTT
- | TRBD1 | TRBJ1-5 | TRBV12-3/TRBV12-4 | CASKGEEGTGGNQPQHF | TGTGCCAGCAAGGGAGAAGAGGGGACAGGGGGCAATCAGCCCCAGCATTTT
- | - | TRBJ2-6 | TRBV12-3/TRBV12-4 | CASSSPGGNSGANVLTF | TGTGCCAGCAGTTCCCCGGGGGGCAACTCTGGGGCCAACGTCCTGACTTTC
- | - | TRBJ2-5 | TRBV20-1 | CSVSSQGETQYF | TGCAGTGTCAGCAGCCAGGGAGAGACCCAGTACTTC
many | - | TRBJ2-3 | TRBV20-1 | CSARTRISTDTQYF | TGCAGTGCTAGAACTAGGATTAGCACAGATACGCAGTATTTT
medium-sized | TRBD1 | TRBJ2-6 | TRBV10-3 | CAISARTGGSGANVLTF | TGTGCCATCAGTGCTAGGACAGGGGGCTCTGGGGCCAACGTCCTGACTTTC
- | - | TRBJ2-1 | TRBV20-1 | CSAADLAVEVHEQFF | TGCAGTGCCGCGGACTTAGCGGTGGAGGTACATGAGCAGTTCTTC
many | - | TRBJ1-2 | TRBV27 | CASRESGETYYGYTF | TGTGCCAGCAGAGAGTCAGGGGAAACTTACTATGGCTACACCTTC
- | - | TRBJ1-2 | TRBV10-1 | CASSETEDYGYTF | TGCGCCAGCAGTGAGACAGAAGACTATGGCTACACCTTC
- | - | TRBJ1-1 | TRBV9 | CASSVLWNTEAFF | TGTGCCAGCAGCGTACTTTGGAACACTGAAGCTTTCTTT
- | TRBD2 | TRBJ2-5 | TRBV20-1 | CSARSLYGTTGGETQYF | TGCAGTGCTAGATCCCTATACGGGACTACCGGCGGGGAGACCCAGTACTTC
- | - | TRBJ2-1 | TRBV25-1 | CASSQVSSYNEQFF | TGTGCCAGCAGTCAGGTGAGCTCCTACAATGAGCAGTTCTTC
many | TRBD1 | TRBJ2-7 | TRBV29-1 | CSATGANSYEQYF | TGCAGCGCCACAGGGGCTAACTCCTACGAGCAGTACTTC
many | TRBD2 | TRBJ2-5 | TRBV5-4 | CASSPAGRGGAETQYF | TGTGCCAGCAGCCCCGCCGGGCGGGGGGGCGCTGAGACCCAGTACTTC
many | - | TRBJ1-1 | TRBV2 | CASSEYQQVNTEAFF | TGTGCCAGCAGTGAATATCAACAGGTGAACACTGAAGCTTTCTTT
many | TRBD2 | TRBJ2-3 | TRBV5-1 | CASSLGLAGVTRTDTQYF | TGCGCCAGCAGCTTGGGACTAGCGGGGGTAACACGCACAGATACGCAGTATTTT
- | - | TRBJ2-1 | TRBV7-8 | CASSPTSWDEQFF | TGTGCCAGCAGCCCTACTAGCTGGGATGAGCAGTTCTTC
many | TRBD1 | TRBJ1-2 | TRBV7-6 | CASSPGQGGYGYTF | TGTGCCAGCAGCCCAGGACAGGGTGGCTATGGCTACACCTTC
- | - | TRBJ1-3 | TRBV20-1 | CSASEGGFSGSTIYF | TGCAGTGCTAGCGAGGGGGGGTTCTCTGGAAGCACCATATATTTT
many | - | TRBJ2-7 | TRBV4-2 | CASSQDFPALSSYEQYF | TGTGCCAGCAGCCAAGATTTTCCAGCGCTTAGCTCCTACGAGCAGTACTTC
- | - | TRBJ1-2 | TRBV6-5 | CASTSTGSNYGYTF | TGTGCCAGCACCAGTACGGGGAGTAACTATGGCTACACCTTC